These 22 T cell receptor beta chains originate from one sample sequenced in a study of blood T cell repertoires in COVID-19. Sequenced by immunoSEQ multiplex PCR; TCRdb stores in-frame clones only, minus some. The sample lists 250,000 to 300,000 clones, under 95% occurring once. The specimen was PBMCs or T cells enriched from blood (not recorded which). The source of these receptors is a middle-aged woman with acute COVID-19.

This clone has at least ten counts. The chain carries TRBV5-1 and TRBJ1-4, with 7 bases aligning to TRBD1. This CDR3 has 16 residues. Germline V gene lookup returns CDR1 SGHRS and CDR2 YFSETQ. The J segment lost 3 bases and the V segment lost 3 bases, leaving 8 bases of the junction unmatched. The CDR3 loop is CASSSGQAQSNEKLFF. In DNA, the CDR3 is TGCGCCAGCAGCTCCGGACAGGCGCAATCTAATGAAAAACTGTTTTTT.

The rearrangement links TRBV11-2 to TRBJ1-2, with D unclear. CDR1 is SGHAT, CDR2 FQNNGV, per germline. V was trimmed by 7 bases and J by 5 bases, leaving 17 bases between them. This CDR3 region has 14 residues. This CDR3 reads CASTQWTEGYGYTF. CDR3 nucleotides: TGTGCCAGCACCCAGTGGACGGAGGGTTATGGCTACACCTTC.

This chain joins TRBV12-3 or TRBV12-4 and TRBJ2-7; D call uncertain. Trimming cost V 8 bases and J 2 bases, with 13 bases left between them. CDR3 size: 13 residues. The CDR3 spells CASSWATPYEQYF. The CDR3 region has the DNA TGTGCCAGCTCATGGGCTACCCCCTACGAGCAGTACTTC.

The CDR3 DNA reads TGTGCCAGCAGCACGAAATCCGGGACAGGAAATTCACCCCTCCACTTT. Its protein product is CASSTKSGTGNSPLHF. This sequence joins TRBV7-2 and TRBJ1-6; 8 bases align to TRBD1. The CDR3 consists of 16 residues. Losses at the gene ends were 5 bases for V and 7 bases for J; bases not matched to a gene: 10. In germline, CDR1 is SGHTA, CDR2 FQGNSA.

This chain uses TRBV7-9 with TRBJ1-3; D may be TRBD1 (6 bases). CDR1 and CDR2 from the germline V gene are SEHNR and FQNEAQ (reference sequence). There are 18 residues in the CDR3. With 4 bases removed from V and 0 bases from J, the gap between germline ends came to 19 bases. The CDR3 here is CASSSEGFGQSSGNTIYF. CDR3 coding DNA: TGTGCCAGCAGCTCAGAGGGGTTCGGACAGTCCTCTGGAAACACCATATATTTT.

The chain uses TRBV11-3 and TRBJ2-1, with 7 positions matching TRBD2. The V and J ends lost 1 base and 9 bases, in that order; junction bases with no gene match: 9. This CDR3 region has 15 residues. CDR1 and CDR2 (germline): SGHNT, YENEEA. CDR3 in amino acids: CASSLAGGHSGEQFF. DNA for the CDR3: TGTGCCAGCAGCTTAGCGGGAGGTCATTCGGGTGAGCAGTTCTTC.

The rearrangement joins TRBV28 to TRBJ1-5; the D is unclear. Germline lookup yields CDR1 MDHEN and CDR2 SYDVKM. The CDR3 extends over 15 amino acids. Trimming cost V 7 bases and J 0 bases, with 13 bases left between them. The CDR3 nucleotides read TGTGCCAGCATCCTATTGTGGTATAGCAATCAGCCCCAGCATTTT. The encoded protein is CASILLWYSNQPQHF.

The J gene is TRBJ2-2, the V gene TRBV7-6; 11 bases fit TRBD2. With V trimmed by 1 base and J by 2 bases, 6 bases remained unmatched. This CDR3 spans 18 amino acids. CDR1 and CDR2 (germline): SGHVS, FNYEAQ. CDR3 amino acids: CASSLVLAGGTNTGELFF. DNA for the CDR3: TGTGCCAGCAGCTTAGTGCTAGCGGGAGGAACTAACACCGGGGAGCTGTTTTTT.

V and J are TRBV18 and TRBJ2-7; 10 bases line up with TRBD1. V shed 6 bases, J shed 5 bases, and the junction held 4 bases outside the gene matches. This CDR3 has 13 residues. Germline V CDR1 and CDR2: KGHSH, LQKENI. CDR3 sequence (DNA): TGTGCCAGCTCCGAGGGACAGGGGCACGAGCAGTACTTC. It is translated as CASSEGQGHEQYF.

The chain employs TRBV3-1 (or the pseudogene TRBV3-2) and TRBJ2-7; D not certain. The CDR3 spans 14 residues. The germline V gene encodes CDR1 LGHDT and CDR2 YNNKEL (reference sequence). V lost 4 bases to trimming and J lost 3 bases, with 13 bases between them. The CDR3 here is CASSLGPTYYEQYF. The CDR3 DNA is TGTGCCAGCAGCCTGGGCCCTACCTACTACGAGCAGTACTTC.

This sequence joins TRBV20-1 and TRBJ2-1; 9 positions match TRBD2. CDR3 length: 15 residues. Per the germline V gene, CDR1 is DFQATT and CDR2 is SNEGSKA (reference sequence). J gave up 1 base and V 3 bases, and 4 bases lay outside the gene matches. The CDR3: CSASPLAGSYNEQFF. The CDR3 region has the DNA TGCAGTGCTAGTCCCCTAGCGGGGTCCTACAATGAGCAGTTCTTC.

The rearrangement links TRBV7-3 to TRBJ1-6; no reliable D call. The ends were cut back, 6 bases at V and 9 bases at J, with 12 bases in the middle. CDR1 and CDR2 from the germline V gene are SGHTA and FQGTGA. The CDR3 runs to 13 residues. The chain's CDR3 is CASSRGVSSPLHF. In DNA form, the CDR3 reads TGTGCCAGCAGTCGCGGGGTTAGTTCACCCCTCCACTTT.

The chain links TRBV28 to TRBJ1-2, with D possibly being TRBD1 (5 bases). CDR3 length: 16 amino acids. V was clipped by 5 bases and J by 4 bases, with 20 bases between them. In germline, CDR1 is MDHEN, CDR2 SYDVKM. For the CDR3, the DNA is TGTGCCAGCAGTGTCGCTGACCTCAGGACATCCTATGGCTACACCTTC. Translated, it gives CASSVADLRTSYGYTF.

CDR3 loop: CASSLWWGAEETQYF. Written as DNA, the CDR3 is TGTGCCAGCAGTTTATGGTGGGGCGCCGAAGAGACCCAGTACTTC. The chain couples TRBV27 to TRBJ2-5; perhaps TRBD1 as D (5 bases). Trimming shortened V by 1 base and J by 3 bases, and 12 bases separated the two germline ends. Germline CDR1 is MNHEY and CDR2 is SMNVEV (reference sequence). The CDR3 is 15 amino acids.

The genes are TRBV4-1 and TRBJ1-2; 7 bases align to TRBD1. Germline trimming cut 4 bases from V and 8 bases from J; bases unmatched to any gene: 7. This CDR3 is built from 13 residues. Germline V gene data show CDR1 as MGHRA and CDR2 as YSYEKL. CDR3 sequence (DNA): TGCGCCAGCAGCCCCCAGACAGGGAGGGGCTACACCTTC. Amino acid sequence: CASSPQTGRGYTF.

The chain uses TRBV7-6 and TRBJ2-1; the D is unclear. The germline V and J ends were trimmed by 0 bases and 10 bases, with 13 bases remaining between them. The CDR3 is 14 residues long. Looked up from germline, CDR1 is SGHVS and CDR2 is FNYEAQ. CDR3: CASSLAWVHSEQFF. For the CDR3, the DNA is TGTGCCAGCAGCTTAGCATGGGTTCACAGCGAGCAGTTCTTC.

The chain uses TRBV3-1 (or the pseudogene TRBV3-2) and TRBJ1-1, with no clear D. The germline gives CDR1 LGHDT, CDR2 YNNKEL (reference sequence). The CDR3 sequence is 14 residues long. Trimming cost V 1 base and J 4 bases, with 10 bases left between them. The CDR3 DNA follows: TGTGCCAGCAGCCAAGGGTTTTCAGGCACTGAAGCTTTCTTT. Translation gives CASSQGFSGTEAFF.

V is TRBV18 and J is TRBJ2-3; 11 nucleotides line up with TRBD2. The germline gives CDR1 KGHSH, CDR2 LQKENI. The V and J ends lost 5 bases and 6 bases, in that order; junction bases with no gene match: 7. The CDR3 loop spans 15 amino acids. The CDR3 nucleotides are TGTGCCAGCTCAGCTAGCGGGGGGAAGGCGGATACGCAGTATTTT. Amino acid sequence: CASSASGGKADTQYF.

Details on this clone: The sample contains more than one DNA sequence encoding this CDR3. The chain recombines TRBV9 with TRBJ2-2; no clear D gene. V shed 0 bases and J shed 4 bases, with 10 bases lying between them. The CDR3 length is 15 residues. Germline V CDR1 and CDR2: SGDLS, YYNGEE. The CDR3 is CASSVVPGGTGELFF. Here the CDR3 DNA reads TGTGCCAGCAGCGTAGTTCCGGGTGGCACCGGGGAGCTGTTTTTT.

This clone was found once. The V and J genes are TRBV2 and TRBJ1-6, with a tentative D call TRBD1 (6 bases). This CDR3 spans 15 amino acids. The V gene's germline CDR1 is SNHLY and CDR2 FYNNEI. V shed 7 bases and J shed 7 bases, with 17 bases lying between them. The CDR3 DNA is TGTGCCAGCAAGGGGATAACAGGGAACAATTCACCCCTCCACTTT. Amino acid sequence: CASKGITGNNSPLHF.

The sample holds a few counts of this clone. The chain recombines TRBV3-1 (or the pseudogene TRBV3-2) with TRBJ2-1; 10 nucleotides line up with TRBD2. The CDR3 is made up of 16 amino acids. J lost 3 bases, V lost 5 bases, and 7 bases had no gene match. CDR1 and CDR2 from the germline V gene are LGHDT and YNNKEL (reference sequence). The CDR3, as DNA: TGTGCCAGCAGCAAAGGGACTAGCGATATCTACAATGAGCAGTTCTTC. The encoded protein is CASSKGTSDIYNEQFF.

As regards this clone: Other DNA sequences in the same sample also yield this CDR3. The V and J genes are TRBV6-5 and TRBJ1-1; a possible D gene is TRBD1 (5 bases). V gave up 2 bases and J gave up 0 bases, with 7 bases separating them. Germline V gene data show CDR1 as MNHEY and CDR2 as SVGAGI. CDR3 length: 14 amino acids. CDR3 region: CASSYGAVNTEAFF. The CDR3 coding sequence is TGTGCCAGCAGTTACGGGGCCGTGAACACTGAAGCTTTCTTT.